The sample holds a few counts of the clone carrying this T cell receptor (beta chain). Germline CDR1 reads LNHDA; CDR2 reads SQIVND (reference sequence). The CDR3 is 15 amino acids. The V and J ends lost 0 bases and 2 bases respectively, with 11 bases between them. In building TCR beta libraries, iRepertoire HTBI primers were used together with Arm-PCR of CDR3 regions. TCRdb processed the multiplex PCR reads anew with MiXCR; each CDR3 protein has one entry. Of roughly 500,000 distinct CDR3 sequences in the sample, 22% were seen once. This sample's time point: persistent/refractory GD, antithyroid drugs over 5 years with positive TRAb. Researchers made the TCR library from RNA that was extracted from PBMCs. These data originate in a study of regulatory T cells in long-lasting Graves disease.

Sequences were derived from peripheral blood mononuclear cells (PBMCs), sampled when the disease was refractory, from a patient treated with antithyroid drugs. The sequence came from a female donor with Graves disease. The chain couples TRBV19 to TRBJ2-7; the D is unclear. CDR3 protein: CASSIDSVTTYEQYF. CDR3 sequence (DNA): TGTGCCAGTAGTATAGATTCGGTCACCACCTACGAGCAGTACTTC.